These 2 T cell receptor beta chains originate from one sample sequenced in a study of cytomegalovirus exposure and HLA in healthy donors. The PCR employed 60 Vbeta primers together with 13 Jbeta primers. Using immunoSEQ multiplex PCR, the repertoire was profiled, and TCRdb retains in-frame clones only, with some absent. This table holds roughly 170,000 clones, approximately 82% found once. Sample: PBMCs. The receptors stem from a woman in her 30s in good health and CMV-seronegative.

V usage is TRBV9 and J usage is TRBJ2-5; TRBD2 agrees at 9 bases. Trimming cost V 1 base and J 4 bases; bases outside gene matches: 2. There are 14 residues in the CDR3. CDR1 is SGDLS and CDR2 is YYNGEE in the germline V gene. For the CDR3, the DNA is TGTGCCAGCAGCGTACCGCGGGAGGGAGAGACCCAGTACTTC. Its protein is CASSVPREGETQYF.

The chain recombines TRBV19 with TRBJ1-5; TRBD1 is a possible D gene (6 bases). Trimming left V 4 bases short and J 7 bases short, with 11 bases between. Germline V gene lookup returns CDR1 LNHDA and CDR2 SQIVND (reference sequence). The CDR3 extends over 13 amino acids. The CDR3 loop is CASSTGVRQPQHF. The CDR3 region has the DNA TGTGCCAGTAGTACAGGGGTACGGCAGCCCCAGCATTTT.